Below, 14 T cell receptor beta chains from the same sample are listed, as sequenced in a study of T cells in narcolepsy. Profiling relied on immunoSEQ multiplex PCR, and the TCRdb table lists in-frame clones only, not all of them. This sample has some 13,000 clones; about 88% occur once, and the top ten carry 1.7%. Material: CD45RA- memory CD4+ T cells from PBMCs. Receptor source: a human donor with narcolepsy.

This sequence joins TRBV25-1 and TRBJ1-1; D remains unclear. There are 13 residues in the CDR3. Germline V lookup: CDR1 MGHDK, CDR2 SYGVNS. Trimming pared 6 bases from V and 3 bases from J, leaving 11 bases between. The CDR3 protein is CASRLFTHTEAFF. DNA for the CDR3: TGTGCCAGCAGATTATTCACTCACACTGAAGCTTTCTTT. Based on the CDR3 plus reference TRBV25-1 and TRBJ1-1, the full variable domain is EADIYQTPRYLVIGTGKKITLECSQTMGHDKMYWYQQDPGMELHLIHYSYGVNSTEKGDLSSESTVSRIRTEHFPLTLESARPSHTSQYLCASRLFTHTEAFFGQGTRLTVV.

DNA of the CDR3: TGCGCCAGCAGCTTGGGGGGGACAGGTTCCTACGAGCAGTACTTC. Protein product: CASSLGGTGSYEQYF. The chain has TRBV5-1 and TRBJ2-7, with 8 bases aligning to TRBD1. V was pared by 0 bases and J by 1 base, with 3 bases of the junction left unmatched. The CDR3 is 15 amino acids. The germline V gene has CDR1 SGHRS and CDR2 YFSETQ.

In its sample, this clone was seen a few times. J is TRBJ2-1 and V is TRBV11-2, with 8 bases fitting TRBD2. The CDR3 sequence is 15 residues long. Germline-derived CDR1 and CDR2 are SGHAT and FQNNGV. The V segment lost 4 bases and the J segment 4 bases; nucleotides outside the gene matches: 6. The CDR3, as DNA: TGTGCCAGCAGCTCCAGGACTAGCCAATACAATGAGCAGTTCTTC. This codes for CASSSRTSQYNEQFF.

As to this clone: Other nucleotide sequences in the sample specify the same CDR3. The gene calls are TRBV5-4 and TRBJ2-3; 11 nucleotides agree with TRBD2. The germline CDR1 and CDR2 sequences are SGHNT and YYREEE (reference sequence). The CDR3 contains 15 residues. V lost 4 bases and J lost 2; bases outside the gene matches: 3. The CDR3 nucleotides read TGTGCCAGCAGCCCGACTAGCGGGAACACAGATACGCAGTATTTT. The encoded protein is CASSPTSGNTDTQYF.

V is TRBV7-3 and J is TRBJ2-1; TRBD1 is a possible D gene (6 bases). The CDR3 extends over 15 amino acids. The V end was cut by 4 bases, the J end by 0 bases, with 10 bases between. From germline, CDR1 is SGHTA and CDR2 FQGTGA. The CDR3 sequence is CASSSGQSSYNEQFF. CDR3 nucleotide sequence: TGTGCCAGCAGCTCGGGACAAAGCTCCTACAATGAGCAGTTCTTC.

This chain links TRBV5-6 with TRBJ1-5, with D maybe TRBD1 (5 bases). The length of the CDR3 is 17 residues. The germline V gene has CDR1 SGHDT and CDR2 YYEEEE. V dropped 4 bases and J dropped 0 bases, with 17 bases sitting between them. CDR3 sequence reads: CASSPAPGPYSNQPQHF. The CDR3 coding sequence is TGTGCCAGCAGCCCGGCGCCAGGGCCTTATAGCAATCAGCCCCAGCATTTT.

The chain couples TRBV6-1 to TRBJ2-7; 7 nucleotides line up with TRBD2. J was trimmed by 3 bases and V by 0 bases; bases with no gene match: 8. There are 16 residues in the CDR3. From germline, CDR1 is MNHNS and CDR2 SASEGT. This CDR3 reads CASSEALLASGYEQYF. The DNA for the CDR3 is TGTGCCAGCAGTGAAGCGCTTCTTGCTAGCGGCTACGAGCAGTACTTC.

The rearrangement uses TRBV5-4 and TRBJ2-1; D call uncertain. The CDR3 loop spans 14 amino acids. Germline V CDR1 and CDR2: SGHNT, YYREEE (reference sequence). V was shortened by 0 bases and J by 8 bases, with 12 bases between the two germline ends. This CDR3 reads CASSLAVGPDEQFF. In nucleotides, the CDR3 is TGTGCCAGCAGCTTGGCCGTGGGCCCCGATGAGCAGTTCTTC.

This clone was counted a single time. This chain links TRBV28 with TRBJ1-1; D is ambiguous. Germline V gene lookup returns CDR1 MDHEN and CDR2 SYDVKM. CDR3 size: 14 residues. The V and J ends lost 4 bases and 3 bases respectively, with 12 bases between them. This CDR3 is CASSYYRLDTEAFF. The CDR3 coding sequence is TGTGCCAGCAGTTATTACAGACTAGACACTGAAGCTTTCTTT.

The CDR3 protein is CASSLGLAGVAEQFF. CDR3 nucleotide sequence: TGTGCCAGCAGCTTGGGACTAGCGGGAGTGGCTGAGCAGTTCTTC. The chain couples TRBV5-4 to TRBJ2-1; TRBD2 aligns across 12 bases. This CDR3 has 15 amino acids. CDR1 is SGHNT and CDR2 is YYREEE in the germline V gene (reference sequence). Losses at the gene ends were 0 bases for V and 9 bases for J; bases not matched to a gene: 4.

The chain recombines TRBV15 with TRBJ2-7; 15 positions agree with TRBD2. J lost 5 bases, V lost 1 base, and 6 bases had no gene match. The CDR3 spans 17 residues. Germline-derived CDR1 and CDR2 are LNHNV and YYDKDF (reference sequence). The CDR3, as DNA: TGTGCCACCAGCAGAGGTCTGGGACTAGCGGGAGGCAACGAGCAGTACTTC. It is translated as CATSRGLGLAGGNEQYF.

The rearrangement links TRBV1 to TRBJ2-5; the table's D gene call, TRBD2, was not cross checked with the DNA. TRBV1 is a listed pseudogene. This CDR3 is built from 17 residues. DNA for the CDR3: TGCACCAGCAGCCAAGGCCCGGGGCTAGCGGGAGGGGAGACCCAGTACTTC. Its protein product is CTSSQGPGLAGGETQYF.

This chain joins TRBV5-1 and TRBJ2-3, with 7 bases aligning to TRBD1. Per the germline V gene, CDR1 is SGHRS and CDR2 is YFSETQ. CDR3 size: 16 residues. The ends lost 4 bases at V and 4 bases at J; junction bases unmatched: 12. The CDR3 nucleotides read TGCGCCAGCAGCCGCGACAGGGAAGTAAGGGCAGATACGCAGTATTTT. Translation: CASSRDREVRADTQYF.

The chain joins TRBV11-3 to TRBJ1-1, with D perhaps matching TRBD1 (5 bases). CDR3 length equals 15 residues. Germline V gene data show CDR1 as SGHNT and CDR2 as YENEEA. V was shortened by 1 base and J by 6 bases, with 15 bases between the two germline ends. CDR3 sequence: CASSLGGRDRAEAFF. As DNA, the CDR3 is TGTGCCAGCAGCTTAGGCGGCAGGGATAGGGCTGAAGCTTTCTTT.